One sample yielded the 19 T cell receptor beta chains listed below, sequenced in a study of blood T cell repertoires in COVID-19. Clones were sequenced by immunoSEQ multiplex PCR, and TCRdb holds only the in-frame ones, with some missing. The sample contains roughly 16,000 clones, roughly nine tenths of which appear only once. The sample taken for sequencing was peripheral blood. These receptors all come from a woman aged 80 or older with COVID-19, enrolled during active disease.

This chain links TRBV7-9 with TRBJ1-6; D is ambiguous. CDR1 is SEHNR, CDR2 FQNEAQ, per germline (reference sequence). V was cut by 1 base and J by 7 bases, with 5 bases left in between. This CDR3 comprises 13 residues. CDR3 sequence (DNA): TGTGCCAGCAGCTTAGGTCAAAATTCACCCCTCCACTTT. This codes for CASSLGQNSPLHF.

This chain joins TRBV4-2 and TRBJ2-3, with TRBD2 identical over 9 bases. V dropped 1 base and J dropped 5; count of bases not matched to a gene: 10. Germline V gene data show CDR1 as LGHNA and CDR2 as YNFKEQ. The CDR3 runs 17 residues. CDR3 DNA: TGTGCCAGCAGCCAAGCCTACGGCCTAGCGGGAAAAGATACGCAGTATTTT. Its translation: CASSQAYGLAGKDTQYF.

This clone was counted once. The chain combines TRBV6-2 or TRBV6-3 with TRBJ2-1, with unresolved D. The CDR3 covers 14 residues. Germline V gene data show CDR1 as MNHEY and CDR2 as SVGEGT. V was pared by 4 bases and J by 0 bases, with 7 bases between. Here the CDR3 reads CASSSRSSYNEQFF. CDR3 nucleotide sequence: TGTGCCAGCAGTTCGAGGAGCTCCTACAATGAGCAGTTCTTC.

V and J are TRBV27 and TRBJ2-1, with TRBD2 identical over 10 bases. J was trimmed by 9 bases and V by 8 bases; bases with no gene match: 7. The germline CDR1 and CDR2 sequences are MNHEY and SMNVEV (reference sequence). The CDR3 extends over 13 amino acids. CDR3 region: CASQREGGGEQFF. The CDR3 bases are TGTGCCAGCCAGCGGGAGGGTGGTGGTGAGCAGTTCTTC.

The chain is built from TRBV12-5 and TRBJ1-4, with D possibly being TRBD1 (5 bases). The CDR3 extends over 16 amino acids. Trimming took 4 bases from V and 10 from J, leaving 22 bases between them. Germline CDR1 LGHNT, CDR2 FRNRAP. The CDR3 DNA is TGTGCTAGTGGTTCCAGCCCCGGGGGGGTTTACGGAAAACTGTTTTTT. Protein: CASGSSPGGVYGKLFF.

V gene TRBV5-1 combines with J gene TRBJ1-5; no clear D gene. V shed 0 bases and J shed 6 bases, with 10 bases lying between them. This CDR3 is 14 amino acids long. Germline V CDR1 and CDR2: SGHRS, YFSETQ. CDR3 region: CASSLEGTGQPQHF. The DNA for the CDR3 is TGCGCCAGCAGCTTGGAAGGAACGGGTCAGCCCCAGCATTTT.

The CDR3 region has the DNA TGTGCCAGTCAAGGTAGAGCGAGGTTCACTGAAGCTTTCTTT. Translation gives CASQGRARFTEAFF. V is TRBV19 and J is TRBJ1-1, with D hard to call. This CDR3 comprises 14 residues. The V gene's germline CDR1 is LNHDA and CDR2 SQIVND (reference sequence). V was pared by 8 bases and J by 4 bases, with 17 bases between.

This chain connects TRBV29-1 to TRBJ1-1; no reliable D call. This CDR3 is built from 12 residues. Trimming stripped 7 bases from V and 4 bases from J, with 13 bases between. Per germline, CDR1 SQVTM and CDR2 ANQGSEA. This CDR3 reads CSARVTATEAFF. The CDR3 DNA follows: TGCAGCGCCCGAGTCACAGCCACTGAAGCTTTCTTT.

The V and J genes are TRBV6-5 and TRBJ1-6; 7 bases match TRBD1. Trimming took 3 bases from V and 3 from J; bases not matched to a gene: 5. The CDR3 totals 16 residues. Germline CDR1 reads MNHEY; CDR2 reads SVGAGI. CDR3 in amino acids: CASSYSTGHYNSPLHF. CDR3 nucleotide sequence: TGTGCCAGCAGTTATTCGACAGGGCACTATAATTCACCCCTCCACTTT.

The rearrangement joins TRBV14 to TRBJ2-2, with D hard to call. Germline-derived CDR1 and CDR2 are SGHDN and FVKESK. This CDR3 region has 16 residues. The V end was cut by 1 base, the J end by 0 bases, with 9 bases between. The CDR3 nucleotides read TGTGCCAGCAGCCAAGTAGGCAGGACGAACACCGGGGAGCTGTTTTTT. Protein: CASSQVGRTNTGELFF.

By its share, this clone is medium-sized. The chain carries TRBV2 and TRBJ2-7; D is unclear. Germline CDR1 reads SNHLY; CDR2 reads FYNNEI. Trimming shortened V by 1 base and J by 0 bases, and 4 bases separated the two germline ends. The CDR3 length is 13 residues. CDR3 protein: CASSEGHSYEQYF. CDR3 nucleotides: TGTGCCAGCAGTGAAGGACACTCCTACGAGCAGTACTTC. The variable domain in full, completed from reference TRBV2 and TRBJ2-7, reads EPEVTQTPSHQVTQMGQEVILRCVPISNHLYFYWYRQILGQKVEFLVSFYNNEISEKSEIFDDQFSVERPDGSNFTLKIRSTKLEDSAMYFCASSEGHSYEQYFGPGTRLTVT.

The gene calls are TRBV10-3 and TRBJ1-1; TRBD1 aligns across 7 bases. The CDR3 is 16 amino acids. V shed 1 base, J shed 0 bases, and the junction held 5 bases outside the gene matches. CDR1 is ENHRY, CDR2 SYGVKD, per germline. The DNA of the CDR3 is TGTGCCATCAGTGAGTGGGGCCAGGGGGTGAACACTGAAGCTTTCTTT. As protein: CAISEWGQGVNTEAFF.

The CDR3 region has the DNA TGCAGCGTTGACCCTGGAGGTGAAAAACTGTTTTTT. It yields the protein CSVDPGGEKLFF. The V and J genes are TRBV29-1 and TRBJ1-4; no definite D call. The CDR3 runs 12 residues. Trimming removed 3 bases at V and 7 bases at J, with 9 bases between. Germline V gene sequence: CDR1 SQVTM, CDR2 ANQGSEA. The full variable domain, its missing parts supplied by reference TRBV29-1 and TRBJ1-4, is SAVISQKPSRDICQRGTSLTIQCQVDSQVTMMFWYRQQPGQSLTLIATANQGSEATYESGFVIDKFPISRPNLTFSTLTVSNMSPEDSSIYLCSVDPGGEKLFFGSGTQLSVL.

The V call is TRBV5-1, the J call TRBJ1-2; TRBD1 might be the D (6 bases). Trimming stripped 1 base from V and 7 bases from J, with 17 bases between. This CDR3 spans 15 amino acids. Germline V gene sequence: CDR1 SGHRS, CDR2 YFSETQ. CDR3 in amino acids: CASSLTDARGAGYTF. CDR3 nucleotides: TGCGCCAGCAGCTTGACTGACGCCAGGGGCGCTGGCTACACCTTC.

J is TRBJ1-4 and V is TRBV28; D remains ambiguous. Germline V gives CDR1 MDHEN, CDR2 SYDVKM. The length of the CDR3 is 14 residues. Trimming took off 6 bases at V and 4 bases at J, with 12 bases between the two ends. DNA of the CDR3: TGTGCCAGCAGGATCCCAGTCCTTAATGAAAAACTGTTTTTT. Translating it yields CASRIPVLNEKLFF.

In its sample, this clone was seen once. This sequence joins TRBV7-9 and TRBJ2-7, with 9 bases matching TRBD2. Germline trimming cut 0 bases from V and 5 bases from J; bases unmatched to any gene: 8. The CDR3 extends over 16 amino acids. Germline V gene lookup returns CDR1 SEHNR and CDR2 FQNEAQ (reference sequence). The CDR3 reads CASSLARGLALDEQYF. CDR3 sequence (DNA): TGTGCCAGCAGCTTAGCTCGGGGACTAGCTTTGGACGAGCAGTACTTC.

This chain uses TRBV21-1 with TRBJ1-1; the table's D call, TRBD1, has no DNA check behind it. TRBV21-1 is annotated as a pseudogene. CDR3 size: 19 residues. CDR3: CARRKMALASGDRGTEAFF. DNA of the CDR3: TGTGCCAGACGAAAAATGGCCCTGGCGTCAGGGGATAGGGGCACTGAAGCTTTCTTT.

This clone qualifies as medium-sized. The J gene is TRBJ2-1, the V gene TRBV15, with TRBD2 matching over 8 bases. Germline V gives CDR1 LNHNV, CDR2 YYDKDF (reference sequence). Trimming took 3 bases from V and 15 from J; bases not matched to a gene: 19. The CDR3 extends over 16 amino acids. The CDR3 DNA reads TGTGCCACCAGCAGGCCCGGAGGGTTGCTAGCGGGCACCGGGTTCTTC. This translates into CATSRPGGLLAGTGFF.

This sequence joins TRBV4-2 and TRBJ2-3; TRBD2 aligns across 12 bases. Germline V gene lookup returns CDR1 LGHNA and CDR2 YNFKEQ. The CDR3 runs to 17 residues. The J segment lost 2 bases and the V segment lost 0 bases, leaving 3 bases of the junction unmatched. The CDR3, as DNA: TGTGCCAGCAGCCAAGAACTAGCGGGGGGACCCACAGATACGCAGTATTTT. It specifies CASSQELAGGPTDTQYF.